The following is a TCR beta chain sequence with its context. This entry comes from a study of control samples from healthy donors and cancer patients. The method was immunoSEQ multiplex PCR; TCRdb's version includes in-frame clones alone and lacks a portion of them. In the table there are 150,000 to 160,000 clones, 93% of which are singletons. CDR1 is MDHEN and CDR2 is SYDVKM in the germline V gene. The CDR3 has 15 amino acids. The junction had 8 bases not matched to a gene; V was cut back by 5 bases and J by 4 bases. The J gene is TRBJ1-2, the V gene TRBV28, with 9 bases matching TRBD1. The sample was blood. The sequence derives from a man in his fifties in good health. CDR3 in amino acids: CASSPGQGRIYGYTF. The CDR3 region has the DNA TGTGCCAGCAGTCCGGGACAGGGAAGAATCTATGGCTACACCTTC.